This T cell receptor (beta chain) is from a study of beta chain features in type 1 diabetes (dated by TCRdb to 2016 to 2019). Some background on the complete study: Mean age, gender distribution, total cell number and subset yield did not differ between patients and healthy donors. Regulatory and stem cell-like memory subsets were obtained from only 8 patients and roughly eight healthy donors, while naive and central memory subsets were obtained from all 30 or so donors. A total of some 100,000,000 sorted cells were examined across all samples, and the number of cells per subset was strongly correlated with RNA yield. In the study, recently diagnosed type 1 diabetes patients and matched healthy donors were compared on the TCRB repertoires of their sorted circulating CD4+ T cell subsets. General findings and caveats noted by the study authors: HLA sub-analyses involved small numbers of individuals, so any influence of HLA type on TCRB rearrangement remained unresolved. In all four CD4+ subsets, TCRB CDR3 length was moderately but significantly shorter in type 1 diabetes patients. Patients with type 1 diabetes made fewer insertions and deleted more nucleotides at VDJ recombination sites, implying thymic rearrangement abnormalities. Because cDNA was sequenced instead of genomic DNA, highly expressing activated cells could be over-represented, though the groups showed no difference in activation or CD3 levels. Shorter templates might have been favored by PCR, but patient and control samples were amplified and corrected together, so both groups would have been affected equally by any skew. Naive, central memory and regulatory TCRB repertoires appeared to be more similar among patients than among healthy donors.

V ends up 4 bases short and J 5 bases short, with an unmatched junction base count of 12. For CDR1 and CDR2, the germline V gene lists SGHRS and YFSETQ. The CDR3 has 16 amino acids, counting the end cysteine and phenylalanine. The kept DNA is CDR3 alone, 48 bases in frame from the first base. The High Capacity cDNA Reverse Transcription Kit was used to reverse transcribe all of the isolated RNA, meaning that expressed TCRB transcripts were what got sequenced. Deep immunoSEQ sequencing was applied to naive, central memory and regulatory T cell samples, giving an average of roughly 3.6 million total reads per sample. Sorted cells were lysed in RLT buffer and RNA was extracted with DNase-treated RNeasy Micro or Mini kits, depending on cell number. Each cell subset was processed separately to prevent cross-contamination, with patient and healthy donor samples processed together. The immunoSEQ multiplex PCR was used to amplify TCRB sequences from cDNA, generating 87-bp fragments that spanned the CDR3 region. Amplicons were sequenced on the Illumina HiSeq platform. In the paper's pipeline: Synthetic template baselines were used to correct PCR bias computationally, reads within Hamming distance 2 were collapsed together, and singletons that could not be merged were discarded. By aligning reads against IMGT, V, D and J genes, CDR3 length, and insertions or deletions at six rearrangement sites were assigned. Clonotype counts were normalized to sorted cell number within each subset before computing true diversity and Gini coefficients with the tcR R package. The overlap coefficient, calculated on TCRB nucleotide sequences, was used to quantify repertoire sharing. Out-of-frame TCRB sequences from naive cells were analyzed to stand in for the pre-selection repertoire. TCRdb carries this immuneACCESS record with in-frame sequences only. Its versions omit some clonotypes, under half of them owing to an unresolved V gene in the studies checked, with the rest unexplained. That table is the source of V, J and clone size, and D and trimming were worked out from the DNA. This sample holds roughly 330,000 clones; roughly 13% were observed only once. In total, the top ten clones hold about 0.016% of the sample.

This clone has just a few counts. This receptor's antigen is unknown. One base away there is no much larger clone; base qualities are not given. A single peripheral blood draw of 90 to 150 mL on average was collected from each donor into heparinised tubes. A BD FACSAria II and a panel including CD45RO, CCR7, CD25, CD127, CD95 and CD27 were used to sort naive, central memory, regulatory and stem cell-like memory CD4+ T cells. All sorted populations exceeded 95% purity. PBMCs were isolated immediately by Lymphoprep density gradient centrifugation and stained directly without culture. So that batch effects would be minimized, each experiment stained and sorted samples in pairs, pairing one healthy donor with one patient.

Sequenced: naive CD4+ T cells from blood. The cell subset or site label on this specimen signifies: true naive CD4+ T cells. The rearrangement combines TRBV5-1 with TRBJ2-5; TRBD2 lines up with 9 middle nucleotides. This TCR was recovered from a woman under 30 with type 1 diabetes. The CDR3 amino acid sequence is: CASSAYIAGAIETQYF. At the DNA level, the sequence is TGCGCCAGCAGCGCCTACATAGCGGGAGCGATCGAGACCCAGTACTTC.